The T cell receptor beta chain described here comes from a study of CXCR3-negative and CXCR3-positive naive CD8 T cells. Study-wide findings and caveats: For naive cells, CXCR3-negative and CXCR3-positive subsets had similar TRBV-TRBJ usage; for memory cells, usage differed. After cryopreservation, CXCR3 expression dropped partially; most assays used fresh PBMCs.

Subsets of CD8+ T cells were each sorted in triplicate at some 300,000 cells apiece. In the case of this clonotype: What it recognizes is unknown.

The method, 5' RACE with UMI labels, was used to prepare the TRB cDNA libraries. One entry per CDR3 protein, without DNA, is what TCRdb gives after re-calling the 5' RACE reads. Recorded for this sample: just over 40,000 distinct CDR3 sequences. The CDR3 has 16 residues. The V gene's germline CDR1 is SGHRS and CDR2 YFSETQ. The sequencing input was naive CXCR3- CD8+ T cells from blood. Described subset: CD45RO-CCR7+CD27+CD95- naive CD8+ T cells lacking CXCR3 (TNR3-). This rearrangement joins TRBV5-1 to TRBJ2-1; TCRdb calls TRBD1, which cannot be checked without DNA. The clonotype originates from a human donor in good health. Some clones in this sample may be carry-over from other donors' samples. CDR3 residues: CASSLHHGTGINEQFF.